Presented here are 9 T cell receptor beta chains from one specimen sequenced in a study of cytomegalovirus exposure and HLA in healthy donors. 13 Jbeta primers and 60 Vbeta primers were used for the PCR. Assay: immunoSEQ multiplex PCR; the TCRdb copy retains only in-frame clones and omits some. The sample shows hundreds of thousands of clones, almost 85% of them seen only once. Sequencing was performed on PBMCs. The source is a woman between 40 and 55 years old in good health and CMV-seronegative.

The chain is built from TRBV7-3 and TRBJ1-6, with unresolved D. Trimming removed 2 bases from V and 5 bases from J, with 7 bases in between. There are 14 residues in the CDR3. The germline gives CDR1 SGHTA, CDR2 FQGTGA. The CDR3 sequence is CASSLGQNNSPLHF. CDR3 coding DNA: TGTGCCAGCAGCTTAGGGCAAAATAATTCACCCCTCCACTTT.

The gene calls are TRBV7-3 and TRBJ2-1; D may be TRBD2 (6 bases). This CDR3 contains 17 residues. The germline CDR1 and CDR2 sequences are SGHTA and FQGTGA. V lost 0 bases to trimming and J lost 3 bases, with 15 bases between them. The CDR3, as DNA: TGTGCCAGCAGCTTAACTGCGGGCGGAGGGGTCTACAATGAGCAGTTCTTC. As protein: CASSLTAGGGVYNEQFF. Drawing the rest from reference TRBV7-3 and TRBJ2-1, the complete variable domain is GAGVSQTPSNKVTEKGKYVELRCDPISGHTALYWYRQSLGQGPEFLIYFQGTGAADDSGLPNDRFFAVRPEGSVSTLKIQRTERGDSAVYLCASSLTAGGGVYNEQFFGPGTRLTVL.

This clone was observed a single time. The chain recombines TRBV6-5 with TRBJ1-2; possible D gene TRBD1, 5 bases. Between the trimmed V and J ends, which lost 10 bases and 7 bases, there was a span of 16 bases. CDR3 length: 12 amino acids. Germline assignment: CDR1 MNHEY and CDR2 SVGAGI. CDR3 sequence (DNA): TGTGCCACAAGGGCGGACAACGCTGGCTACACCTTC. Its protein product is CATRADNAGYTF.

The CDR3 bases are TGTGCCGGCGGAGAATTCGACGAGCAGTACTTC. As protein: CAGGEFDEQYF. The V gene is TRBV10-3, the J gene TRBJ2-7, with no clear D. Deletions cut 11 bases from V and 5 bases from J, with 13 bases between. This CDR3 has 11 residues. From germline, CDR1 is ENHRY and CDR2 SYGVKD.

The chain joins TRBV5-6 to TRBJ2-5, with 9 bases aligning to TRBD1. Germline V gene data show CDR1 as SGHDT and CDR2 as YYEEEE. J lost 1 base, V lost 0 bases, and 1 base had no gene match. CDR3 length: 15 residues. The CDR3 region is CASSLAGQGQETQYF. DNA for the CDR3: TGTGCCAGCAGCTTGGCGGGACAGGGCCAAGAGACCCAGTACTTC.

This clone was found a few times. This chain connects TRBV4-3 to TRBJ2-7; a possible D gene is TRBD2 (5 bases). The CDR3 contains 14 residues. The V gene's germline CDR1 is LGHNA and CDR2 YSLEER. V lost 4 bases, J lost 2 bases, and 12 bases lay in between. The CDR3 coding sequence is TGCGCCAGCAGCCTCGAGAACGGGGCCTACGAGCAGTACTTC. Its protein product is CASSLENGAYEQYF.

The J gene is TRBJ2-5, the V gene TRBV6-1; D is unclear. V was trimmed by 2 bases and J by 4 bases, leaving 8 bases between them. The CDR3 contains 13 residues. CDR1 and CDR2 (germline): MNHNS, SASEGT. The CDR3 coding sequence is TGTGCCAGCAGTGAAACCAGAGGAGAGACCCAGTACTTC. Amino acid sequence: CASSETRGETQYF.

The chain couples TRBV7-2 to TRBJ2-7; 7 bases fit TRBD1. Germline V CDR1 and CDR2: SGHTA, FQGNSA. Losses at the gene ends were 5 bases for V and 4 bases for J; bases not matched to a gene: 8. The CDR3 has 14 residues. CDR3 region: CASSPGQVSYEQYF. The CDR3 bases are TGTGCCAGCAGCCCCGGACAGGTTTCATACGAGCAGTACTTC.

The rearrangement joins TRBV10-2 to TRBJ2-7, with unresolved D. V was shortened by 2 bases and J by 2 bases, with 7 bases between the two germline ends. The CDR3 has 13 amino acids. Germline loops: CDR1 WSHSY, CDR2 SAAADI. The DNA of the CDR3 is TGCGCCAGCAGTGAGATAGTAGCCTACGAGCAGTACTTC. This sequence encodes CASSEIVAYEQYF.